This TCR beta chain was recorded in a study of cytomegalovirus exposure and HLA in healthy donors. Findings and limits, study-wide: What TCR beta sequences reportedly achieved was accurate prediction of HLA-A and HLA-B alleles in most subjects. Sequence variants that were highly shared formed a cluster that was likely a sequencing artifact. Later analysis suggested links between common viral pathogens and several top significant clusters. A later analysis, which compared TCR beta chains of equal frequency, found the HLA-associated ones more clonally expanded.

This PCR relied on a set of 60 Vbeta primers and 13 Jbeta primers. The protocol was immunoSEQ multiplex PCR, while the TCRdb copy is restricted to in-frame clones and leaves out a portion. The sample contains under 200,000 clones, around 80% of which appear only once. Trimming took 0 bases from V and 7 from J, leaving 22 bases between them. Per the germline V gene, CDR1 is SGDLS and CDR2 is YYNGEE. This CDR3 comprises 18 residues. In the case of this clone: Its antigen is not identified.

Sequencing used PBMCs. The rearrangement links TRBV9 to TRBJ2-2; tentative D call: TRBD2 (5 bases). The receptor was isolated from a woman in her thirties or forties in good health and CMV-seronegative. This chain's CDR3 is CASSVALSGRGLGGELFF. The CDR3 bases are TGTGCCAGCAGCGTAGCACTGTCGGGGAGAGGTCTAGGCGGGGAGCTGTTTTTT.